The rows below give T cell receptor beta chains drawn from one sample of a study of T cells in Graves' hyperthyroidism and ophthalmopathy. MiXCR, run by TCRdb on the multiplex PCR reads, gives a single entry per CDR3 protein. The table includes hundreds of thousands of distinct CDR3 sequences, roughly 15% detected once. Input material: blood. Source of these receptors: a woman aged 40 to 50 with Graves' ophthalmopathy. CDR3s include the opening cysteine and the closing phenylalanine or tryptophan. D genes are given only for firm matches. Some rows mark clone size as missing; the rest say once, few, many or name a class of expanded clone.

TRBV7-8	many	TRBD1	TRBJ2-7	CASSPGQGALDEQYF	TGTGCCAGCAGCCCTGGACAGGGGGCGCTTGACGAGCAGTACTTC
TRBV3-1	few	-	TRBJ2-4	CASSQEVGLAKNIQYF	TGTGCCAGCAGCCAAGAGGTCGGACTAGCCAAAAACATTCAGTACTTC
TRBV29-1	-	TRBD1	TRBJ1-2	CSVLQGGSYGYTF	TGCAGCGTCCTGCAGGGGGGTAGCTATGGCTACACCTTC
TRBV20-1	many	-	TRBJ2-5	CSARGGKETQYF	TGCAGTGCTAGAGGGGGGAAAGAGACCCAGTACTTC
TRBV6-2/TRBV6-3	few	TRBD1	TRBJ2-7	CASSNRTGFVYEQYF	TGTGCCAGCAGTAACCGGACAGGGTTCGTCTACGAGCAGTACTTC
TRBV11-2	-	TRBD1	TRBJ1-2	CASTPRQTGLTNYGYTF	TGTGCCAGCACCCCAAGGCAGACAGGGTTGACTAACTATGGCTACACCTTC
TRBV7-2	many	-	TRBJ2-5	CASSLDGTQYF	TGTGCCAGCAGCTTAGACGGGACCCAGTACTTC
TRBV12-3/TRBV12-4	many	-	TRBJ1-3	CASSSTLGAPGNTIYF	TGTGCCAGCAGTTCCACGCTTGGGGCACCTGGAAACACCATATATTTT
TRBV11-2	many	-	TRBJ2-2	CASSPHMSGHNTGELFF	TGTGCCAGCAGCCCTCACATGAGCGGGCATAACACCGGGGAGCTGTTTTTT
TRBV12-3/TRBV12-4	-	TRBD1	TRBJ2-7	CASTLTGGTYEQYF	TGTGCCAGCACCTTGACAGGGGGCACCTACGAGCAGTACTTC
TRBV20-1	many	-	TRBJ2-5	CSASGPTGMYQETQYF	TGCAGTGCTAGCGGCCCAACTGGAATGTACCAAGAGACCCAGTACTTC
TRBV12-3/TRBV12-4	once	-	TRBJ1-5	CASRMGQGRQPQHF	TGTGCCAGCAGAATGGGGCAGGGGAGGCAGCCCCAGCATTTT
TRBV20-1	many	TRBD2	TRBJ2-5	CSAESRGTSAKETQYF	TGCAGTGCCGAAAGCCGGGGGACTAGCGCCAAAGAGACCCAGTACTTC
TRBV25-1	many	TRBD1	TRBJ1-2	CASSGDRVSYGYTF	TGTGCCAGCAGTGGAGACAGGGTCTCCTACGGCTACACCTTC
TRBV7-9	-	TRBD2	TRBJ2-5	CASSRRVAGGETQYF	TGTGCCAGCAGCCGCCGTGTTGCGGGAGGAGAGACCCAGTACTTC
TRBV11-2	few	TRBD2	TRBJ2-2	CASTDPGLAATGELFF	TGTGCCAGCACCGATCCGGGACTAGCGGCGACCGGGGAGCTGTTTTTT
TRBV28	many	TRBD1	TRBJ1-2	CASSGWDRGYGYTF	TGTGCCAGCAGTGGATGGGACAGGGGCTATGGCTACACCTTC
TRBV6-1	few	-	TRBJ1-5	CASRTPGDNQPQHF	TGTGCCAGCAGGACCCCAGGGGACAATCAGCCCCAGCATTTT
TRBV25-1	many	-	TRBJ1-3	CASSEYSSGNTIYF	TGTGCCAGCAGTGAGTACAGCTCTGGAAACACCATATATTTT
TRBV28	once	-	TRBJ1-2	CASSPTGGVYGYTF	TGTGCCAGCAGTCCCACGGGGGGGGTCTATGGCTACACCTTC
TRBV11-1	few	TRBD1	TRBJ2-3	CASSLRQGPEGDTQYF	TGTGCCAGCAGCTTGAGACAGGGGCCCGAGGGAGATACGCAGTATTTT
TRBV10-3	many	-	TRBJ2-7	CAISDAATYEQYF	TGTGCCATCAGTGATGCGGCGACCTACGAGCAGTACTTC
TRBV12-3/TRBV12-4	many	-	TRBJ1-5	CASSFRVDQPQHF	TGTGCCAGCAGTTTCAGGGTAGATCAGCCCCAGCATTTT
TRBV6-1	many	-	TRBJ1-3	CATTGAGNTIYF	TGTGCCACCACGGGAGCAGGAAACACCATATATTTT
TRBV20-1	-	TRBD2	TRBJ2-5	CSALVPGLEVGETQYF	TGCAGTGCTTTAGTACCGGGACTAGAAGTCGGGGAGACCCAGTACTTC
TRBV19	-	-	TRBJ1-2	CASVSSGRGPNYGYTF	TGTGCCAGCGTGTCATCCGGACGGGGTCCTAACTATGGCTACACCTTC
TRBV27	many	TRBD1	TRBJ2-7	CASSPPIGQGRTYEQYF	TGTGCCAGCAGCCCCCCAATCGGACAGGGACGAACCTACGAGCAGTACTTC
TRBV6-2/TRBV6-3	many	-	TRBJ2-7	CASSYAWGATYEQYF	TGTGCCAGCAGTTACGCTTGGGGGGCTACTTACGAGCAGTACTTC
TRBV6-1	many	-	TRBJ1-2	CASSEALGGANYGYTF	TGTGCCAGCAGTGAAGCGCTGGGGGGCGCCAACTATGGCTACACCTTC
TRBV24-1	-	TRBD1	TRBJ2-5	CATSERDRGGQETQYF	TGTGCCACCAGTGAACGCGACAGGGGAGGACAAGAGACCCAGTACTTC
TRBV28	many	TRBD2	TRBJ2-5	CASSFGGARKTQYF	TGTGCCAGCAGTTTCGGGGGGGCGCGGAAGACCCAGTACTTC
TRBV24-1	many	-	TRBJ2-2	CATSEYRVAGVPGELFF	TGTGCCACCAGTGAATACCGGGTCGCCGGAGTCCCCGGGGAGCTGTTTTTT
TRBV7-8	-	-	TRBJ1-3	CASSPSRGSGNTIYF	TGTGCCAGCAGCCCCTCACGCGGCTCTGGAAACACCATATATTTT
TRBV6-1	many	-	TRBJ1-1	CASSPQGSGTEAFF	TGTGCCAGCAGTCCACAGGGTTCCGGCACTGAAGCTTTCTTT
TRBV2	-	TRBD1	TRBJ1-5	CASSDRTGKNQPQHF	TGTGCCAGCAGTGATAGGACAGGGAAGAATCAGCCCCAGCATTTT
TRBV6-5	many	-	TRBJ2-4	CASSYSKPVHGGIQYF	TGTGCCAGCAGTTACTCGAAGCCTGTTCATGGGGGCATTCAGTACTTC
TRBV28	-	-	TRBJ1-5	CASSLTPSPNQPQHF	TGTGCCAGCAGTTTAACACCTTCTCCAAATCAGCCCCAGCATTTT
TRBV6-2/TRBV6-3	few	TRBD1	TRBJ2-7	CASRQTGTASYEQYF	TGTGCCAGCAGACAGACCGGGACAGCCTCCTACGAGCAGTACTTC
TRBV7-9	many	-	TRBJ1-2	CASSLAAMNYGYTF	TGTGCCAGCAGCTTAGCGGCTATGAACTATGGCTACACCTTC
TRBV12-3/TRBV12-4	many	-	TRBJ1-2	CASSKGDYGYTF	TGTGCCAGCAGTAAGGGTGATTACGGCTACACCTTC
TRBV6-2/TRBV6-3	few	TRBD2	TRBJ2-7	CASSLLAGEDEQYF	TGTGCCAGCAGCTTACTAGCGGGAGAAGACGAGCAGTACTTC
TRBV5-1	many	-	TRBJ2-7	CASSLVGGRLDEQYF	TGCGCCAGCAGCTTGGTAGGGGGGCGCCTGGACGAGCAGTACTTC
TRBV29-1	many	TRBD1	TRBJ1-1	CSVRTGPYTEAFF	TGCAGCGTTCGGACAGGCCCCTACACAGAAGCTTTCTTT
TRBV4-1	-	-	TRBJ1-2	CASSPIDANYGYTF	TGCGCCAGCAGCCCCATAGACGCTAACTATGGCTACACCTTC
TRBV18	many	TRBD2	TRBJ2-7	CASSPPKLAGPYEQYF	TGTGCCAGCTCACCACCCAAACTAGCGGGACCGTACGAGCAGTACTTC
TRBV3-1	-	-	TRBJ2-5	CASSPPWSETQYF	TGTGCCAGCAGCCCCCCGTGGAGCGAGACCCAGTACTTC
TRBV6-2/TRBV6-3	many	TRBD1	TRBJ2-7	CASSSHGTATYEQYF	TGTGCCAGCAGTTCCCACGGGACAGCTACCTACGAGCAGTACTTC
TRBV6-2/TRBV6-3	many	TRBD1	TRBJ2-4	CASSPDRGLLQYF	TGTGCCAGCAGTCCAGACAGGGGACTTCTTCAGTACTTC
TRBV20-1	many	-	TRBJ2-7	CSARDGAALEQYF	TGCAGTGCTAGAGATGGAGCAGCGCTGGAGCAGTACTTC
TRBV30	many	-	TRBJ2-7	CAWSASYEQYF	TGTGCCTGGAGTGCTTCCTACGAGCAGTACTTC